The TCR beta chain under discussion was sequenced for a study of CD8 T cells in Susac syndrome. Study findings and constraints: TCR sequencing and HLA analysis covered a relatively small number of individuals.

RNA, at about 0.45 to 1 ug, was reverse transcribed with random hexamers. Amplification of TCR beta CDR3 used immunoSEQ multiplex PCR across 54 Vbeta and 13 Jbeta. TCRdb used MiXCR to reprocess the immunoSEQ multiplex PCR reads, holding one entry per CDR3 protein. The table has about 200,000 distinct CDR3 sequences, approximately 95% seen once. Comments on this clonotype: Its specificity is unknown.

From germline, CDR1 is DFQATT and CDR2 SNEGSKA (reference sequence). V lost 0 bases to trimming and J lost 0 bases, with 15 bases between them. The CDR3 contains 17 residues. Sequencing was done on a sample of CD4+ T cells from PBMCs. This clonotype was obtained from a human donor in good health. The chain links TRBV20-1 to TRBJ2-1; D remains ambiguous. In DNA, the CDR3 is TGCAGTGCTAGAGATCGATCGGCCGAGAGCTCCTACAATGAGCAGTTCTTC. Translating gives CSARDRSAESSYNEQFF.